Below are 18 T cell receptor beta chains sequenced from a single sample in a study of blood T cell repertoires in COVID-19. Profiling relied on immunoSEQ multiplex PCR, and the TCRdb table lists in-frame clones only, not all of them. The sample has more than 65,000 clones, around 84% seen once. Sequenced sample: peripheral blood. Receptor source: an elderly woman with acute or convalescent COVID-19.

The chain carries TRBV6-5 and TRBJ2-2, with D unresolved. The CDR3 is 12 amino acids. V was cut by 6 bases and J by 7 bases, with 9 bases left in between. CDR1 and CDR2 from the germline V gene are MNHEY and SVGAGI. CDR3 DNA: TGTGCCAGCAGGATACTTTACGGGGAGCTGTTTTTT. This sequence encodes CASRILYGELFF.

The chain is built from TRBV9 and TRBJ2-5, with TRBD1 as a possible D gene (5 bases). Per germline, CDR1 SGDLS and CDR2 YYNGEE. The CDR3 runs to 15 residues. Trimming pared 4 bases from V and 2 bases from J, leaving 15 bases between. CDR3 sequence reads: CASSLQGSRQETQYF. As DNA, the CDR3 is TGTGCCAGCAGCCTTCAGGGAAGTCGGCAAGAGACCCAGTACTTC.

The chain employs TRBV10-3 and TRBJ1-2; TRBD1 matches at 9 bases. This CDR3 has 17 amino acids. With 10 bases clipped from V and 0 bases from J, the junction kept 15 bases outside the gene matches. The germline V gene has CDR1 ENHRY and CDR2 SYGVKD. DNA of the CDR3: TGTGCCAACCGACAGGGGGTTACTACTACGGCTAACTATGGCTACACCTTC. Protein: CANRQGVTTTANYGYTF.

This clone was found once. The chain recombines TRBV5-1 with TRBJ2-7, with a weak D call TRBD2 (5 bases). This CDR3 is 14 amino acids long. Trimming stripped 0 bases from V and 5 bases from J, with 12 bases between. Germline CDR1 SGHRS, CDR2 YFSETQ. CDR3 nucleotides: TGCGCCAGCAGCTTGGCCAAGGCGAGGGACGAGCAGTACTTC. Encoded protein: CASSLAKARDEQYF.

The gene calls are TRBV7-2 and TRBJ1-2; 8 bases agree with TRBD1. The CDR3 is made up of 16 amino acids. Germline CDR1 and CDR2: SGHTA and FQGNSA. V gave up 1 base and J gave up 9 bases; unmatched junction bases: 13. The CDR3 region is CASSLVSVGRTGSYTF. Written as DNA, the CDR3 is TGTGCCAGCAGCTTAGTGTCTGTCGGAAGGACAGGGAGCTACACCTTC.

The V call is TRBV6-5, the J call TRBJ1-4, with a possible D match to TRBD1 (5 bases). Germline loops: CDR1 MNHEY, CDR2 SVGAGI. The CDR3 extends over 13 amino acids. Trimming removed 6 bases from V and 6 bases from J, with 11 bases in between. CDR3 DNA sequence: TGTGCCAGCAGAACAGGTGCCTATGAAAAACTGTTTTTT. This translates into CASRTGAYEKLFF.

In this sample, this clone turned up a few times. The CDR3 region is CASSRGQANTGELFF. The CDR3 DNA follows: TGTGCCAGCAGCCGGGGACAGGCGAACACCGGGGAGCTGTTTTTT. This sequence joins TRBV3-1 (or the pseudogene TRBV3-2) and TRBJ2-2; TRBD1 matches 8 bases. Germline V gene data show CDR1 as LGHDT and CDR2 as YNNKEL (reference sequence). The CDR3 spans 15 residues. The V segment lost 4 bases and the J segment 0 bases; nucleotides outside the gene matches: 1.

The chain has TRBV3-1 (or the pseudogene TRBV3-2) and TRBJ1-5; D gene ambiguous. CDR1 is LGHDT and CDR2 is YNNKEL in the germline V gene (reference sequence). The CDR3 is 13 residues long. V shed 0 bases and J shed 4 bases, with 4 bases lying between them. CDR3 amino acids: CASSQDSNQPQHF. In DNA, the CDR3 is TGTGCCAGCAGCCAAGATTCAAATCAGCCCCAGCATTTT.

This CDR3 is CASSSLPGQGLSGYTF. The CDR3 region has the DNA TGTGCCAGTAGTTCCCTCCCGGGACAAGGGCTTTCTGGCTACACCTTC. The rearrangement joins TRBV19 to TRBJ1-2, with TRBD1 as a possible D gene (6 bases). The V gene's germline CDR1 is LNHDA and CDR2 SQIVND (reference sequence). The length of the CDR3 is 16 residues. Trimming took off 5 bases at V and 7 bases at J, with 23 bases between the two ends.

For this clone: In the same sample, other DNA sequences code for this CDR3. The chain couples TRBV6-5 to TRBJ2-1, with TRBD1 matching over 9 bases. The J segment lost 4 bases and the V segment lost 0 bases, leaving 4 bases of the junction unmatched. The CDR3 spans 16 residues. CDR1 and CDR2 from the germline V gene are MNHEY and SVGAGI. Written as DNA, the CDR3 is TGTGCCAGCAGTTACTCGAACAGGGGGCCTTACAATGAGCAGTTCTTC. Translating gives CASSYSNRGPYNEQFF.

This chain joins TRBV19 and TRBJ2-3; 7 bases match TRBD1. This CDR3 region has 14 residues. Germline CDR1 and CDR2: LNHDA and SQIVND (reference sequence). The trim removed 5 bases at V and 6 bases at J, leaving 8 bases unmatched. The CDR3 spells CASSSGGGRDTQYF. The CDR3, as DNA: TGTGCCAGTAGTTCAGGGGGTGGTAGGGATACGCAGTATTTT. The whole variable domain, filled in from reference TRBV19 and TRBJ2-3, reads DGGITQSPKYLFRKEGQNVTLSCEQNLNHDAMYWYRQDPGQGLRLIYYSQIVNDFQKGDIAEGYSVSREKKESFPLTVTSAQKNPTAFYLCASSSGGGRDTQYFGPGTRLTVL.

The chain uses TRBV19 and TRBJ1-5; 8 bases line up with TRBD1. Looked up from germline, CDR1 is LNHDA and CDR2 is SQIVND (reference sequence). The CDR3 is made up of 16 amino acids. The V gene end was trimmed by 1 base and the J gene end by 5 bases; junction bases not matched to a gene: 7. In nucleotides, the CDR3 is TGTGCCAGTAGTATAGGGGGCGGGACAGGCTATCAGCCCCAGCATTTT. Translated, it gives CASSIGGGTGYQPQHF.

The V gene is TRBV19, the J gene TRBJ1-4; 9 bases match TRBD1. This CDR3 is 16 amino acids long. Looked up from germline, CDR1 is LNHDA and CDR2 is SQIVND (reference sequence). V lost 3 bases to trimming and J lost 4 bases; unmatched junction nucleotides: 6. This CDR3 reads CASSITGGTVNEKLFF. The CDR3, as DNA: TGTGCCAGTAGTATTACAGGGGGCACGGTTAATGAAAAACTGTTTTTT.

As regards this clone: Distinct nucleotide sequences in the sample also encode this CDR3. The rearrangement links TRBV19 to TRBJ1-5; 7 bases align to TRBD1. From germline, CDR1 is LNHDA and CDR2 SQIVND (reference sequence). The CDR3 covers 13 residues. V lost 8 bases, J lost 2 bases, and 3 bases stayed unmatched. CDR3 sequence: CASSGTGNQPQHF. CDR3 DNA sequence: TGTGCCAGTTCCGGGACAGGCAATCAGCCCCAGCATTTT.

The chain joins TRBV5-6 to TRBJ2-1; 12 bases are shared with TRBD2. Germline assignment: CDR1 SGHDT and CDR2 YYEEEE. V lost 0 bases, J lost 7 bases, and 5 bases stayed unmatched. The CDR3 has 16 residues. DNA for the CDR3: TGTGCCAGCAGCTTGGAACGGACTAGCGGGGTTAATGAGCAGTTCTTC. This translates into CASSLERTSGVNEQFF. Looking up the rest from reference TRBV5-6 and TRBJ2-1 gives the full variable domain: DAGVTQSPTHLIKTRGQQVTLRCSPKSGHDTVSWYQQALGQGPQFIFQYYEEEERQRGNFPDRFSGHQFPNYSSELNVNALLLGDSALYLCASSLERTSGVNEQFFGPGTRLTVL.

The chain carries TRBV19 and TRBJ1-5, with 7 bases matching TRBD1. J was trimmed by 0 bases and V by 5 bases; bases with no gene match: 19. The CDR3 spans 20 residues. Germline V CDR1 and CDR2: LNHDA, SQIVND (reference sequence). CDR3 region: CASSLNPQGVVMYSNQPQHF. The CDR3 nucleotides are TGTGCCAGTAGTCTAAACCCCCAGGGGGTAGTGATGTATAGCAATCAGCCCCAGCATTTT.

A few counts support this clone. This chain links TRBV2 with TRBJ1-2; D gene ambiguous. With 7 bases removed from V and 2 bases from J, the gap between germline ends came to 8 bases. From germline, CDR1 is SNHLY and CDR2 FYNNEI. The CDR3 is 12 amino acids. The CDR3, as DNA: TGTGCCAGCACCACCGGGAACTATGGCTACACCTTC. Its translation: CASTTGNYGYTF.

The chain joins TRBV29-1 to TRBJ2-5, with D tentatively TRBD1 (5 bases). Trimming pared 7 bases from V and 1 base from J, leaving 10 bases between. The germline gives CDR1 SQVTM, CDR2 ANQGSEA. The CDR3 spans 12 residues. The CDR3: CSGVRGQETQYF. CDR3 DNA: TGCAGCGGCGTTAGGGGCCAAGAGACCCAGTACTTC. The whole variable domain, remainder taken from reference TRBV29-1 and TRBJ2-5, is SAVISQKPSRDICQRGTSLTIQCQVDSQVTMMFWYRQQPGQSLTLIATANQGSEATYESGFVIDKFPISRPNLTFSTLTVSNMSPEDSSIYLCSGVRGQETQYFGPGTRLLVL.